The 12 T cell receptor beta chains below all came from one sample that was sequenced in a study of cytomegalovirus exposure and HLA in healthy donors. PCR amplification relied on 60 Vbeta primers (plus 13 Jbeta primers). Assay: immunoSEQ multiplex PCR; the TCRdb copy retains only in-frame clones and omits some. The data show more than 85,000 clones, with 69% seen just once and under 6.5% held by the top ten. Sequenced input: PBMCs. These receptors came from a woman in her 70s in good health and CMV-seropositive.

The table lists this clone with a few counts. The chain has TRBV11-2 and TRBJ2-7, with D perhaps TRBD1 (5 bases). The V and J ends lost 0 bases and 6 bases respectively, with 12 bases between them. Germline CDR1 is SGHAT and CDR2 is FQNNGV. The CDR3 runs 14 residues. CDR3 DNA: TGTGCCAGCAGCTTAGAATCGTTAGGGGCCGAGCAGTACTTC. Protein product: CASSLESLGAEQYF.

The rearrangement links TRBV27 to TRBJ1-6; the D is unclear. V lost 5 bases and J 9 bases, leaving 17 bases between the germline ends. Germline V CDR1 and CDR2: MNHEY, SMNVEV (reference sequence). The CDR3 consists of 15 residues. CDR3 nucleotide sequence: TGTGCCAGCAGTACCGGGCCCCTACGGGGTTCACCCCTCCACTTT. Translation: CASSTGPLRGSPLHF.

V and J are TRBV29-1 and TRBJ2-7; D might be TRBD2 (5 bases). The V gene lost 5 bases and the J gene lost 0 bases, with 17 bases spanning the gap. Germline V gene sequence: CDR1 SQVTM, CDR2 ANQGSEA. The CDR3 has 15 residues. The CDR3 loop reads CSVRPGAGGSYEQYF. The CDR3 DNA sequence: TGCAGCGTTCGCCCCGGCGCGGGTGGCTCCTACGAGCAGTACTTC.

The V call is TRBV20-1, the J call TRBJ2-1, with D hard to call. There are 10 residues in the CDR3. V was cut by 4 bases and J by 5 bases, with 3 bases left in between. Germline CDR1 and CDR2: DFQATT and SNEGSKA (reference sequence). CDR3 coding DNA: TGCAGTGCTATAGACAATGAGCAGTTCTTC. Translating gives CSAIDNEQFF.

This chain connects TRBV19 to TRBJ1-5, with TRBD1 matching over 8 bases. The CDR3 has 14 amino acids. V gave up 8 bases and J gave up 1 base; unmatched junction bases: 4. CDR1 LNHDA and CDR2 SQIVND come from the germline V gene (reference sequence). The CDR3 loop reads CASWDRMSNQPQHF. The CDR3 bases are TGTGCCAGTTGGGACAGGATGAGCAATCAGCCCCAGCATTTT. Together with reference TRBV19 and TRBJ1-5, the CDR3 gives the full variable domain: DGGITQSPKYLFRKEGQNVTLSCEQNLNHDAMYWYRQDPGQGLRLIYYSQIVNDFQKGDIAEGYSVSREKKESFPLTVTSAQKNPTAFYLCASWDRMSNQPQHFGDGTRLSIL.

This rearrangement joins TRBV2 to TRBJ1-6; D unresolved. With 8 bases removed from V and 7 bases from J, the gap between germline ends came to 12 bases. Per germline, CDR1 SNHLY and CDR2 FYNNEI. CDR3 length equals 13 residues. CDR3 region: CASESRENSPLHF. The DNA of the CDR3 is TGTGCCAGCGAAAGTCGGGAAAATTCACCCCTCCACTTT.

The rearrangement links TRBV4-1 to TRBJ1-4; TRBD1 might be the D (5 bases). Germline CDR1 and CDR2: MGHRA and YSYEKL. Trimming removed 1 base at V and 3 bases at J, with 15 bases between. This CDR3 has 17 amino acids. This CDR3 is CASSQGGGTQPNEKLFF. The CDR3 DNA sequence: TGCGCCAGCAGCCAAGGGGGGGGAACCCAGCCTAATGAAAAACTGTTTTTT.

The V call is TRBV7-9, the J call TRBJ2-7; 7 bases fit TRBD1. CDR3 length: 13 residues. Germline CDR1 is SEHNR and CDR2 is FQNEAQ (reference sequence). J was trimmed by 5 bases and V by 1 base; bases with no gene match: 2. The CDR3: CASSLGGTDEQYF. The CDR3 DNA is TGTGCCAGCAGCTTAGGTGGGACAGACGAGCAGTACTTC.

This clone occurred once. The chain couples TRBV27 to TRBJ1-5; tentatively, D is TRBD1 (5 bases). Germline values: CDR1 MNHEY, CDR2 SMNVEV (reference sequence). With 6 bases removed from V and 3 bases from J, the gap between germline ends came to 24 bases. The CDR3 consists of 18 residues. For the CDR3, the DNA is TGTGCCAGCAGAATACCCATTGAGTTGGGGGGGTTCAATCAGCCCCAGCATTTT. Translation: CASRIPIELGGFNQPQHF.

The rearrangement uses TRBV11-3 and TRBJ1-1, with TRBD1 matching 7 bases. Germline V CDR1 and CDR2: SGHNT, YENEEA. V shed 5 bases and J 1 base; nucleotides not matched to a gene: 4. The CDR3 loop spans 14 amino acids. CDR3 in DNA: TGTGCCAGCAGCAGGACAGGAGGGAACACTGAAGCTTTCTTT. Its translation: CASSRTGGNTEAFF.

The chain links TRBV5-1 to TRBJ1-2; TRBD1 matches at 9 bases. The CDR3 is 16 residues long. Germline V CDR1 and CDR2: SGHRS, YFSETQ. The trim removed 2 bases at V and 6 bases at J, leaving 11 bases unmatched. CDR3 residues: CASSLRGDRDIDGYTF. DNA of the CDR3: TGCGCCAGCAGCTTACGGGGGGACAGGGATATTGATGGCTACACCTTC. The full variable domain, in which reference TRBV5-1 and TRBJ1-2 provide the parts outside the CDR3, is KAGVTQTPRYLIKTRGQQVTLSCSPISGHRSVSWYQQTPGQGLQFLFEYFSETQRNKGNFPGRFSGRQFSNSRSEMNVSTLELGDSALYLCASSLRGDRDIDGYTFGSGTRLTVV.

This clone has only a few counts. The V call is TRBV30, the J call TRBJ1-4; TRBD1 is a possible D gene (6 bases). Germline-derived CDR1 and CDR2 are GTSNPN and SVGIG (reference sequence). V was shortened by 2 bases and J by 4 bases, with 11 bases between the two germline ends. The length of the CDR3 is 14 residues. The CDR3 nucleotides are TGTGCCTGGAGTATTGGACAGTATAATGAAAAACTGTTTTTT. Translation gives CAWSIGQYNEKLFF.